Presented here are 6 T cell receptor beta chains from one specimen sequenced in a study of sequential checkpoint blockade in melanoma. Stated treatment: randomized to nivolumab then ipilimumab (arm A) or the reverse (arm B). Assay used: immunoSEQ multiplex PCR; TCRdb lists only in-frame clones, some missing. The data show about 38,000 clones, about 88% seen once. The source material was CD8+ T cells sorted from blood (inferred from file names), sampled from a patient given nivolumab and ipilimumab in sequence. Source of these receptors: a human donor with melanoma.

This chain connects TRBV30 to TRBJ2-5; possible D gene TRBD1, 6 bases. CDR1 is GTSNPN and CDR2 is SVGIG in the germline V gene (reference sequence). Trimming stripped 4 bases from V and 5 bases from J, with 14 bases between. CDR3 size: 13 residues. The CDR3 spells CAWKQGWRETQYF. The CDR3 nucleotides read TGTGCCTGGAAACAGGGATGGCGGGAGACCCAGTACTTC.

CDR3: CASSLSRNTEAFF. The DNA of the CDR3 is TGTGCCAGCAGCTTAAGTAGGAACACTGAAGCTTTCTTT. V is TRBV13 and J is TRBJ1-1; no definite D call. Trimming took off 2 bases at V and 1 base at J, with 5 bases between the two ends. The V gene's germline CDR1 is PRHDT and CDR2 FYEKMQ (reference sequence). This CDR3 is 13 amino acids long.

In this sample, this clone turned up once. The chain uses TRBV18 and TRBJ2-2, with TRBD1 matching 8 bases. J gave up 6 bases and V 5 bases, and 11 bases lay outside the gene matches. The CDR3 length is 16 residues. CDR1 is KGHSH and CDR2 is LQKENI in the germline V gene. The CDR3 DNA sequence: TGTGCCAGCTCAAGCGACAGGGGCCGTATGGCCGGGGAGCTGTTTTTT. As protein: CASSSDRGRMAGELFF.

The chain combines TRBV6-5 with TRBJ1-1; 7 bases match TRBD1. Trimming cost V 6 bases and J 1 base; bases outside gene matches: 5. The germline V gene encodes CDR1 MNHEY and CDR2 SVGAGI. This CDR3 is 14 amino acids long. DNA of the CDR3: TGTGCCAGCAGCGCAGGGGGACAGAACACTGAAGCTTTCTTT. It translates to CASSAGGQNTEAFF.

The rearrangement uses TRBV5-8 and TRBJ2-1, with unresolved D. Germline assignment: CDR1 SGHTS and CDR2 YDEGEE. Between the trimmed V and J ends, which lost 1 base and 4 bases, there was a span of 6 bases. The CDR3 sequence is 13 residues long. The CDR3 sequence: CASSLWQYNEQFF. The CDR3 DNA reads TGTGCCAGCAGCTTGTGGCAGTACAATGAGCAGTTCTTC.

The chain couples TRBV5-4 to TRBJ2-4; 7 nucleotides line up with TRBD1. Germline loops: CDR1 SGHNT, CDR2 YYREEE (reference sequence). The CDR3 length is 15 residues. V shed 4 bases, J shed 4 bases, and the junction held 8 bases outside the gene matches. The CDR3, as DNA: TGTGCCAGCAGCCTAGAGGACAGGTCAAAAAACATTCAGTACTTC. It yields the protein CASSLEDRSKNIQYF.